This paragraph reports one T cell receptor (beta chain). Sequencing was performed with immunoSEQ multiplex PCR; in TCRdb, only in-frame clones are kept and a portion is missing. The table includes about 250,000 clones, around 87% detected once. The germline gives CDR1 SGHKS, CDR2 YYEKEE (reference sequence). CDR3 length: 14 amino acids. Trimming removed 1 base at V and 5 bases at J, with 10 bases between. These data originate in a study of blood T cell repertoires in COVID-19. Material: PBMCs or T cells enriched from blood (not recorded which). This clonotype originated in a woman aged 25-40 years with acute COVID-19. J is TRBJ1-5 and V is TRBV5-5; no definite D call. The CDR3 DNA reads as TGTGCCAGCAGCTTGCAAAACAGCCATCAGCCCCAGCATTTT. The encoded protein is CASSLQNSHQPQHF. Complete variable domain (other parts from reference TRBV5-5 and TRBJ1-5): DAGVTQSPTHLIKTRGQQVTLRCSPISGHKSVSWYQQVLGQGPQFIFQYYEKEERGRGNFPDRFSARQFPNYSSELNVNALLLGDSALYLCASSLQNSHQPQHFGDGTRLSIL.